Sequencing of this TCR beta chain was carried out in a study of shared clonotypes between healthy human individuals. Across the study: Participating donors consisted of two women and a few men aged 18 to 49.

Terminally differentiated effector memory CD45RA+ cells were excluded by CCR7 positive selection of CD45RO-negative cells. Several immunoSEQ 96-well plates shared each subset's DNA, each plate a replicate. TCRdb's copy holds only in-frame clones and misses some; the assay was immunoSEQ multiplex PCR. This sample has about 2.1 million clones, with 90% to 95% found just once. The V end lost 7 bases, the J end lost 3 bases, and 16 bases lay between the germline ends. Germline CDR1 reads LNHDA; CDR2 reads SQIVND (reference sequence). There are 15 residues in the CDR3. This TCR derives from a man between 18 and 35 years old in good health. Some clones in this sample may be carry-over from other donors' samples. The chain carries TRBV19 and TRBJ2-4; possible D gene TRBD1, 8 bases. The sequenced sample consisted of naive CD8+ T cells from PBMCs. CDR3 nucleotides: TGTGCCAGTAACGAGGACAGGGAGGGCAAAAACATTCAGTACTTC. It translates to CASNEDREGKNIQYF.